Listed here are 15 T cell receptor beta chains from one sample, sequenced in a study of blood T cells in healthy people across ages. The second PCR ran roughly 7 to 12 cycles with a sample-barcoded 5' primer and J-beta primers. TCRdb analysed the 5' RACE reads with MiXCR anew, one entry per CDR3 protein. This sample yields 600,000 to 900,000 distinct CDR3 sequences, of which around 24% are seen a single time; 2.5% to 3.5% belongs to the top ten. The sample also formed part of further work on T cells of mothers and their children.

Sequenced sample: blood. All receptors derive from a boy between 10 and 17 years old in good health.

This clonotype was observed a few times. The chain combines TRBV4-1 with TRBJ2-5; no clear D gene. The CDR3 totals 16 residues. V lost 1 base and J lost 2, with 14 bases in between. Germline V gene data show CDR1 as MGHRA and CDR2 as YSYEKL. The CDR3 DNA sequence: TGCGCCAGCAGCCAAGGTTGGCGAGTGGATCAAGAGACCCAGTACTTC. As protein: CASSQGWRVDQETQYF.

The V and J genes are TRBV2 and TRBJ2-7, with a tentative D call TRBD2 (7 bases). TRBJ2-1 explains the end of the DNA better; the J call may be wrong. The CDR3 consists of 14 residues. Germline CDR1 is SNHLY and CDR2 is FYNNEI. CDR3 residues: CASRGGGRYNEQFF. The DNA of the CDR3 is TGTGCCAGCAGGGGCGGGGGCCGGTACAATGAGCAGTTCTTC.

V and J are TRBV15 and TRBJ1-5; D not certain. V was cut by 0 bases and J by 0 bases, with 12 bases left in between. Germline CDR1 reads LNHNV; CDR2 reads YYDKDF (reference sequence). The CDR3 sequence is 17 residues long. The CDR3 reads CATSRDHWGYSNQPQHF. DNA of the CDR3: TGTGCCACCAGCAGAGATCACTGGGGTTATAGCAATCAGCCCCAGCATTTT.

Of note for this clonotype: A much larger clonotype is one base distant, so this may be a read error. The genes are TRBV6-5 and TRBJ2-7, with 9 bases identical to TRBD1. Germline loops: CDR1 MNHEY, CDR2 SVGAGI. The CDR3 sequence is 13 residues long. V gave up 10 bases and J gave up 2 bases; unmatched junction bases: 6. The CDR3 nucleotides are TGTGCCAACAGGGACAGGGCCACCTACGAGCAGTACTTC. Translating gives CANRDRATYEQYF.

The CDR3 DNA reads TGTGCCAGCTGGGCGCAGGGGGGAAAACTGTTTTTT. Amino acid sequence: CASWAQGGKLFF. This rearrangement joins TRBV28 to TRBJ1-4; the match to TRBD1 covers 7 bases. The CDR3 contains 12 residues. CDR1 and CDR2 from the germline V gene are MDHEN and SYDVKM. V lost 8 bases, J lost 10 bases, and 7 bases stayed unmatched.

This clonotype was seen only a few times. V is TRBV12-3 or TRBV12-4 and J is TRBJ2-2, with D hard to call. Trimming cost V 5 bases and J 1 base, with 11 bases left between them. The CDR3 totals 15 residues. CDR3 in DNA: TGTGCCAGCAGTCTTGCGGCGGTGAACACCGGGGAGCTGTTTTTT. This encodes CASSLAAVNTGELFF.

The chain links TRBV5-1 to TRBJ2-3; TRBD2 matches at 8 bases. The CDR3 has 17 amino acids. The trim removed 4 bases at V and 2 bases at J, leaving 12 bases unmatched. The germline V gene encodes CDR1 SGHRS and CDR2 YFSETQ. CDR3 DNA sequence: TGCGCCAGCAGCCCCCAACGGGCGGGGGGACCCACAGATACGCAGTATTTT. Its protein is CASSPQRAGGPTDTQYF.

This clonotype was observed a few times. The chain recombines TRBV10-3 with TRBJ2-7; 7 nucleotides align to TRBD1. The CDR3 covers 14 residues. The ends lost 6 bases at V and 4 bases at J; junction bases unmatched: 9. Germline V gene lookup returns CDR1 ENHRY and CDR2 SYGVKD. This CDR3 reads CAISSRDRKYEQYF. CDR3 sequence (DNA): TGTGCCATCAGCTCCCGGGACAGAAAGTACGAGCAGTACTTC.

This clonotype was detected only a few times. The CDR3 is CASSPFDQGALTEAFF. For the CDR3, the DNA is TGTGCCAGCTCACCGTTCGATCAGGGGGCGCTGACTGAAGCTTTCTTT. The gene calls are TRBV18 and TRBJ1-1; 8 nucleotides line up with TRBD1. Unmatched junction bases numbered 11, after V lost 3 bases and J lost 5 bases. CDR3 length: 16 amino acids. The germline V gene has CDR1 KGHSH and CDR2 LQKENI.

Many counts were recorded for this clonotype. The chain recombines TRBV11-2 with TRBJ2-5; unclear D gene. CDR1 and CDR2 (germline): SGHAT, FQNNGV. Between the trimmed V and J ends, which lost 6 bases and 5 bases, there was a span of 10 bases. CDR3 length equals 12 residues. The chain's CDR3 is CASRFNGETQYF. Here the CDR3 DNA reads TGTGCCAGCAGGTTCAATGGGGAGACCCAGTACTTC.

Note on this clonotype: An end of the junction does not agree with germline; a read error may underlie this. The rearrangement links TRBV7-3 to TRBJ2-1, with 7 bases identical to TRBD1. The CDR3 length is 17 residues. Per germline, CDR1 SGHTA and CDR2 FQGTGA. The CDR3: CASSLTPRGMVDNEQLF. The CDR3 coding sequence is TGTGCCAGCAGCTTAACCCCCAGGGGGATGGTGGACAATGAGCAGCTCTTC.

This clonotype has only a few counts. The V call is TRBV5-5, the J call TRBJ2-5, with D possibly matching TRBD2 (6 bases). The end of the DNA fits TRBJ2-7 better, so the J call may be wrong. Germline CDR1 and CDR2: SGHKS and YYEKEE (reference sequence). This CDR3 contains 16 residues. The CDR3 DNA sequence: TGTGCCAGCAGCTTGACATATAGGGGACTGGCCTACGAGCAGTACTTC. It specifies CASSLTYRGLAYEQYF.

The chain uses TRBV20-1 and TRBJ2-7; no clear D gene. V lost 3 bases and J lost 2, with 11 bases in between. Germline values: CDR1 DFQATT, CDR2 SNEGSKA (reference sequence). The CDR3 contains 13 residues. CDR3 amino acids: CSASRPAPYEQYF. The CDR3 DNA is TGCAGTGCTAGTCGGCCCGCTCCCTACGAGCAGTACTTC.

The rearrangement joins TRBV27 to TRBJ2-2; 9 bases fit TRBD2. The CDR3 consists of 16 residues. Germline values: CDR1 MNHEY, CDR2 SMNVEV (reference sequence). Unmatched junction bases numbered 13, after V lost 10 bases and J lost 4 bases. In DNA form, the CDR3 reads TGTGCCACTCAGGGGGTAGCGGGGGCCCTCACCGGGGAGCTGTTTTTT. Translated: CATQGVAGALTGELFF.

This clonotype was observed a few times. The gene calls are TRBV20-1 and TRBJ2-5, with unresolved D. Near its end, the DNA agrees better with TRBJ2-7, so the J call may be wrong. CDR3 length equals 14 residues. CDR1 is DFQATT, CDR2 SNEGSKA, per germline (reference sequence). The CDR3 spells CSASLGRRAYEQYF. The CDR3 bases are TGCAGTGCTAGCCTTGGCCGACGCGCCTACGAGCAGTACTTC.